This T cell receptor beta chain was recorded in a study of blood T cell repertoires in COVID-19. Across the whole study: COVID-19 samples collected from the United States, Italy and Spain covered acute and convalescent phases. T cells, B-cell-depleted T cells, or PBMCs provided the cDNA or gDNA that served as material.

The CDR3 is made up of 16 amino acids. Germline CDR1 is SGHTA and CDR2 is FQGNSA. The trim removed 1 base at V and 0 bases at J, leaving 4 bases unmatched. As handled by the study authors: Quantification of nucleated cells was approximated via reference gene primer amplification. TCRdb's copy holds only in-frame clones and misses some; the assay was immunoSEQ multiplex PCR. D and trimming come from the DNA, and the V and J calls and clone size come from that table. The table has under 75,000 clones, 81% seen once; the top ten hold approximately 30%. Sequenced sample: peripheral blood. This chain links TRBV7-2 with TRBJ2-7; TRBD1 agrees at 9 bases. The receptor's source is a woman of 80 years or more with active or convalescent COVID-19. The DNA of the CDR3 is TGTGCCAGCAGCTTAGGAGGGACAGGGTACTCCTACGAGCAGTACTTC. The encoded protein is CASSLGGTGYSYEQYF. The full variable domain, its missing parts supplied by reference TRBV7-2 and TRBJ2-7, is GAGVSQSPSNKVTEKGKDVELRCDPISGHTALYWYRQSLGQGLEFLIYFQGNSAPDKSGLPSDRFSAERTGGSVSTLTIQRTQQEDSAVYLCASSLGGTGYSYEQYFGPGTRLTVT.